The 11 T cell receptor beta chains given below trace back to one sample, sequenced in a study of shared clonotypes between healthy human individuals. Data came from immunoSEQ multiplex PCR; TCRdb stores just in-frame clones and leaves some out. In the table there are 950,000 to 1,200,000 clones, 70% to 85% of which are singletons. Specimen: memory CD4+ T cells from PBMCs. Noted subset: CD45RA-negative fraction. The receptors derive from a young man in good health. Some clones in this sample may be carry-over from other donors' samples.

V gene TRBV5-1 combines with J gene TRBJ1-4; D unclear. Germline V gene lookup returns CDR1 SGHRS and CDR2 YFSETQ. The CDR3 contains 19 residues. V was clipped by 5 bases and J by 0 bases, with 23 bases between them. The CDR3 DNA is TGCGCCAGCAGTCGCCAGTCTCGGACGGAAAGTGCAACTAATGAAAAACTGTTTTTT. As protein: CASSRQSRTESATNEKLFF.

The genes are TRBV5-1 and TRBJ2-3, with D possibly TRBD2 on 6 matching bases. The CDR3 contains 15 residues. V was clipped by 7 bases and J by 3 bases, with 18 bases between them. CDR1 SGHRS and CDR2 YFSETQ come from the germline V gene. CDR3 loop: CASSRGTLETDTQYF. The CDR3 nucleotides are TGCGCCAGCTCTCGCGGGACTTTAGAGACAGATACGCAGTATTTT. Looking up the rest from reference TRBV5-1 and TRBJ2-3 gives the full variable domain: KAGVTQTPRYLIKTRGQQVTLSCSPISGHRSVSWYQQTPGQGLQFLFEYFSETQRNKGNFPGRFSGRQFSNSRSEMNVSTLELGDSALYLCASSRGTLETDTQYFGPGTRLTVL.

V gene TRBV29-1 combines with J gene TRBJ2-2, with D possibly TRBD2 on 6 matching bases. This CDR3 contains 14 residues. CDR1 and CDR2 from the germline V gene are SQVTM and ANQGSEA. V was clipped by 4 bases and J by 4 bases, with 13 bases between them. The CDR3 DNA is TGCAGCGTTGCCGGGGGTACGGTCACCGGGGAGCTGTTTTTT. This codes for CSVAGGTVTGELFF.

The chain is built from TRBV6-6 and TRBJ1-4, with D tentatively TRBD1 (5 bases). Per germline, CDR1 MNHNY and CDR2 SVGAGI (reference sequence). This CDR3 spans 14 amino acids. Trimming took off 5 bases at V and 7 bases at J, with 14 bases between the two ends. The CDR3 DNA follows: TGTGCCAGCAGTCGGGGGGGAGGGAGTGAAAAACTGTTTTTT. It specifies CASSRGGGSEKLFF.

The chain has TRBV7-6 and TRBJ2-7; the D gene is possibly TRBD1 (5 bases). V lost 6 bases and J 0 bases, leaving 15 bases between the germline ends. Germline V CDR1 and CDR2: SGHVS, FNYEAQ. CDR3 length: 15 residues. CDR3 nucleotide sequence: TGTGCCAGCAGACCCCGACCGGACACCTCCTACGAGCAGTACTTC. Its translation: CASRPRPDTSYEQYF.

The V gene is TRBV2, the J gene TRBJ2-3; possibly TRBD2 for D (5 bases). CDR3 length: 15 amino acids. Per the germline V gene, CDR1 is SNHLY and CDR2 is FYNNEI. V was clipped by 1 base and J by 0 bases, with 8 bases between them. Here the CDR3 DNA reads TGTGCCAGCAGTGAAGAAGCGGCGAGCACAGATACGCAGTATTTT. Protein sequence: CASSEEAASTDTQYF.

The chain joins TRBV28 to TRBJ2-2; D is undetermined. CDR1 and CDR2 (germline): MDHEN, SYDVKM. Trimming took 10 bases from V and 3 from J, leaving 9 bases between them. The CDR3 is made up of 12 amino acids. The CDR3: CAISSYTGELFF. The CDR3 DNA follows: TGTGCCATCTCTAGTTACACCGGGGAGCTGTTTTTT.

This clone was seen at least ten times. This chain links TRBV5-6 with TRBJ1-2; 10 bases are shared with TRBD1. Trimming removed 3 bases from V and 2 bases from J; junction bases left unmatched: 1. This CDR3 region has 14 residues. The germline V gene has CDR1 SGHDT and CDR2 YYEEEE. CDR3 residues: CASSWDRGNYGYTF. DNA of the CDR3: TGTGCCAGCAGCTGGGACAGGGGAAACTATGGCTACACCTTC.

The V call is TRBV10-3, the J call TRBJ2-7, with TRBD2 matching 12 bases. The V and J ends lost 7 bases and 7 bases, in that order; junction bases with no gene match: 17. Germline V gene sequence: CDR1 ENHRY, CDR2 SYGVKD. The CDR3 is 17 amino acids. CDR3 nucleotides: TGTGCCATCACCAGACTAGCGGGAGAGACTCGGGCGGGGGAGCAGTACTTC. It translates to CAITRLAGETRAGEQYF.

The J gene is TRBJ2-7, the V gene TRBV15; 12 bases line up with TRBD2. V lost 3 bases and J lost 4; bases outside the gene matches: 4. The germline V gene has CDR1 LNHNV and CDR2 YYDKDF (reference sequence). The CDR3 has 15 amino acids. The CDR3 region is CATSSRGLAGYEQYF. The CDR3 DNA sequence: TGTGCCACCAGCAGTCGGGGACTAGCGGGTTACGAGCAGTACTTC.

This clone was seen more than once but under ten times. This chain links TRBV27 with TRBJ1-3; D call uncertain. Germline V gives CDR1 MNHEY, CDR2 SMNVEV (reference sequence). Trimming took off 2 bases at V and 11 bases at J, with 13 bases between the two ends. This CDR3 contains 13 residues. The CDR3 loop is CASSLGPYSAIYF. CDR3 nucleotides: TGTGCCAGCAGTTTAGGGCCGTACTCGGCCATATATTTT.